This TCR beta chain was recorded in a study of shared clonotypes between healthy human individuals. Study-wide results and caveats: Clonotype sharing among donors likely depends on sequencing depth. A small donor pool kept down the genetic and exposure-history diversity that was represented.

Germline-derived CDR1 and CDR2 are SEHNR and FQNEAQ (reference sequence). Germline trimming cut 5 bases from V and 2 bases from J; bases unmatched to any gene: 6. The CDR3 covers 15 residues. Genomic DNA belonging to each subset was distributed in equal measure over several immunoSEQ plates. Under the authors' procedure: ImmunoSEQ sequences covered only the junction and lacked quality scores; filtering therefore differed. Profiled with immunoSEQ multiplex PCR; TCRdb holds only in-frame clones, not every one. V and J calls and clone size are those listed in that table; D and trimming were worked out from the DNA. The sample contains around 560,000 clones, around 96% of which appear only once. Naive CD8 cells comprised CD45RO-negative, CCR7-positively selected cells, excluding terminally differentiated effector memory CD45RA+ cells. Points on this clone: Its antigen is as yet unknown.

The source material was naive CD8+ T cells sorted from blood. The sequence derives from a woman between 25 and 40 years old in good health. V and J are TRBV7-9 and TRBJ2-7; 10 bases fit TRBD2. CDR3 in DNA: TGTGCCAGCAGCCCCCCTAGCGGGAGAACCTACGAGCAGTACTTC. Amino acid sequence: CASSPPSGRTYEQYF. Full variable domain (outside the CDR3, taken from reference TRBV7-9 and TRBJ2-7): DTGVSQNPRHKITKRGQNVTFRCDPISEHNRLYWYRQTLGQGPEFLTYFQNEAQLEKSRLLSDRFSAERPKGSFSTLEIQRTEQGDSAMYLCASSPPSGRTYEQYFGPGTRLTVT.